This TCR beta chain comes out of a study of spatial heterogeneity in lung cancer. Study summary: Detection consistently yielded more beta chains than alpha chains.

This clonotype occurred a few times. As yet, its antigen is unknown. Each molecule of TCR cDNA was tagged with one unique molecular identifier. TCRdb reprocessed the 5' RACE reads with MiXCR, giving one entry per CDR3 protein. The top ten hold more than 13% of the sample, which has about 56,000 distinct CDR3 sequences, 8% to 9% seen once. As for time point: sample taken at primary tumor resection. Unsorted whole RNA samples from tumor, nontumor lung or frozen PBMC were sequenced. Donation came from roughly 72 patients with untreated early-stage non-small cell lung cancer. The study's findings and limits: At resection, ubiquitous expanded tumor TCRs appeared in blood more than at follow-up.

This sequence originates from a female donor with early-stage non-small cell lung cancer. Material: PBMCs, obtained at surgery.

The chain's CDR3 is CASWRLSGYGYTF. Written as DNA, the CDR3 is TGTGCCAGCTGGCGGCTGTCCGGCTATGGCTACACCTTC. V usage is TRBV6-1 and J usage is TRBJ1-2; D gene ambiguous. Deletions cut 8 bases from V and 4 bases from J, with 14 bases between. CDR3 size: 13 residues. The germline V gene has CDR1 MNHNS and CDR2 SASEGT.